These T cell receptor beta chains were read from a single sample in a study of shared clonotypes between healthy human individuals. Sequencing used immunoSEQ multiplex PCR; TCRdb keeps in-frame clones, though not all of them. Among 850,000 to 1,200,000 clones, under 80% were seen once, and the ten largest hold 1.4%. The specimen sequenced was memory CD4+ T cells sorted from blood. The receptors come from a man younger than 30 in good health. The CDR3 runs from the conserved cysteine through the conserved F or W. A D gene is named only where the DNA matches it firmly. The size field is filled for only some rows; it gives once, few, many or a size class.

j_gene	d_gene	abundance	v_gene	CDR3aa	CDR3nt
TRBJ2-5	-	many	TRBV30	CAWRTLTGMSETQYF	TGTGCCTGGAGGACCCTGACTGGGATGAGTGAGACCCAGTACTTC
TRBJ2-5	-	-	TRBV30	CAWREQGQETQYF	TGTGCCTGGAGGGAACAGGGCCAAGAGACCCAGTACTTC
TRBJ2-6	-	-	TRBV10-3	CAISEWAQTARGANVLTF	TGTGCCATCAGTGAGTGGGCCCAGACAGCGCGGGGGGCCAACGTCCTGACTTTC
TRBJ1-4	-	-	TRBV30	CAWSVSMTGREKLFF	TGTGCCTGGAGTGTGAGTATGACAGGCCGCGAAAAACTGTTTTTT
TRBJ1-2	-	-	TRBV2	CASSAGGGGDYGYTF	TGTGCCAGCAGTGCGGGCGGAGGCGGGGACTATGGCTACACCTTC
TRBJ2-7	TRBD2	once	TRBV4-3	CASSLIAGGVSEQYF	TGCGCCAGCAGCCTCATAGCGGGAGGAGTAAGCGAGCAGTACTTC
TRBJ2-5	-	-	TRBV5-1	CASRNSTIQETQYF	TGCGCCAGCCGCAACTCGACAATCCAAGAGACCCAGTACTTC
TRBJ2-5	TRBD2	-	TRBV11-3	CASSPGLAPQQETQYF	TGTGCCAGCAGCCCGGGACTAGCGCCGCAGCAAGAGACCCAGTACTTC
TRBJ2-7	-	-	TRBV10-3	CATSQGTGSSYEQYF	TGTGCCACCAGCCAGGGGACGGGTAGCTCCTACGAGCAGTACTTC
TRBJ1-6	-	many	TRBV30	CAWKPEGFGNSPLHF	TGTGCCTGGAAACCGGAGGGATTCGGGAATTCACCCCTCCACTTT
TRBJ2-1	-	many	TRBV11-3	CASSLDPSPYNEQFF	TGTGCCAGCAGCTTAGATCCGAGCCCCTACAATGAGCAGTTCTTC
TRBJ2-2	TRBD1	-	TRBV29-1	CSVDGQGNTGELFF	TGCAGCGTTGACGGACAGGGGAACACCGGGGAGCTGTTTTTT
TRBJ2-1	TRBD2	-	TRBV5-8	CASSLYLAGDSYNEQFF	TGTGCCAGCAGCTTGTACCTAGCGGGGGACTCCTACAATGAGCAGTTCTTC
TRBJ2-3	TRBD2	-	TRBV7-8	CASSFGGAIDTQYF	TGTGCCAGCAGCTTCGGGGGGGCAATAGATACGCAGTATTTT
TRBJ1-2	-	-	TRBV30	CAWSTGPRYGYTF	TGTGCCTGGAGCACAGGGCCCCGCTATGGCTACACCTTC
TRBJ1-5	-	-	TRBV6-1	CASSAQLNQPQHF	TGTGCCAGCAGTGCTCAGTTAAATCAGCCCCAGCATTTT
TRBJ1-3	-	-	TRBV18	CASFLGAGNTIYF	TGTGCCAGCTTTTTAGGGGCCGGAAACACCATATATTTT
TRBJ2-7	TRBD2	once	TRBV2	CASTPSGSYEQYF	TGTGCCAGCACCCCTAGCGGGAGTTACGAGCAGTACTTC